This T cell receptor (beta chain) is drawn from a study of blood T cell repertoires in COVID-19. Overall study: Collection of acute and convalescent COVID-19 samples took place in the United States, Italy and Spain. T cells, B-cell-depleted T cells, or PBMCs provided the cDNA or gDNA that served as material.

Study processing details: Estimated nucleated cell counts came from reference gene primer amplification. Libraries were prepared by immunoSEQ multiplex PCR; TCRdb keeps only in-frame clonotypes and omits some of them. V, J and clone size were drawn from that table, and D and trimming were deduced from the DNA. This sample has more than 95,000 clones, with about 83% found just once. This sequence originates from a man older than 75 with active or convalescent COVID-19. Material: peripheral blood.

CDR3 DNA sequence: TGTGCCAGCAGTGGGCAGAACCAAGAGACCCAGTACTTC. Translation gives CASSGQNQETQYF. The J gene is TRBJ2-5, the V gene TRBV2; unclear D gene. This CDR3 is built from 13 residues. Per the germline V gene, CDR1 is SNHLY and CDR2 is FYNNEI. V lost 4 bases and J lost 0, with 6 bases in between.